This T cell receptor (beta chain) was sequenced for a study of OX40 agonist ivuxolimab in advanced cancers. Findings and caveats of the study: Among T cells, CD8+ cells averaged more expanded clones than CD4+ cells. Clonal expansion by week 6 occurred in CD4+ and CD8+ blood T cells (at 0.1 to 3.0 mg/kg). Among expanded peripheral T cells, antigen specificity went undetermined.

The method was immunoSEQ multiplex PCR; TCRdb's version includes in-frame clones alone and lacks a portion of them. The table shows about 68,000 clones, with just over 90% occurring only once. As for this clone: The antigen is unknown.

Germline CDR1 and CDR2: GTSNPN and SVGIG (reference sequence). V lost 3 bases, J lost 2 bases, and 5 bases stayed unmatched. This CDR3 has 14 residues. Sample: CD4+ or CD8+ T cells sorted from blood, taken in a trial of the OX40 agonist ivuxolimab. The TCR comes from an adult with an advanced solid tumor such as melanoma, head and neck, liver or kidney cancer. The chain combines TRBV30 with TRBJ2-3; TRBD1 matches at 7 bases. The CDR3, as DNA: TGTGCCTGGAGAGCCGGACAGGACACAGATACGCAGTATTTT. Its protein product is CAWRAGQDTDTQYF.